This TCR beta chain came from a study of blood T cell repertoires in COVID-19. Study summary: Sites in the United States, Italy and Spain provided acute and convalescent COVID-19 samples. Sources were T cells, B-cell-depleted T cells, or PBMCs; the material itself was cDNA or gDNA.

How the authors handled the data: Cell counts per sample came from amplifying reference gene primers. Only in-frame clones appear in the TCRdb table, and some are missing; sequencing was by immunoSEQ multiplex PCR. The DNA gave D and trimming, while V, J and clone size come from that table. The repertoire holds tens of thousands of clones, around 82% seen once, with 9.6% in the top ten. Patients of the Seattle cohort, enrolled during active infection, were followed longitudinally. The sequence came from a man aged 80 or over with COVID-19, enrolled during active disease. The source material was peripheral blood.

The CDR3 coding sequence is TGCGCCAGCAGCAAATACCGGACAGGGAATAATGAAAAACTGTTTTTT. Protein sequence: CASSKYRTGNNEKLFF. The gene calls are TRBV5-1 and TRBJ1-4; the match to TRBD1 covers 8 bases. Germline values: CDR1 SGHRS, CDR2 YFSETQ. The length of the CDR3 is 16 residues. The V and J ends lost 4 bases and 4 bases, in that order; junction bases with no gene match: 9.